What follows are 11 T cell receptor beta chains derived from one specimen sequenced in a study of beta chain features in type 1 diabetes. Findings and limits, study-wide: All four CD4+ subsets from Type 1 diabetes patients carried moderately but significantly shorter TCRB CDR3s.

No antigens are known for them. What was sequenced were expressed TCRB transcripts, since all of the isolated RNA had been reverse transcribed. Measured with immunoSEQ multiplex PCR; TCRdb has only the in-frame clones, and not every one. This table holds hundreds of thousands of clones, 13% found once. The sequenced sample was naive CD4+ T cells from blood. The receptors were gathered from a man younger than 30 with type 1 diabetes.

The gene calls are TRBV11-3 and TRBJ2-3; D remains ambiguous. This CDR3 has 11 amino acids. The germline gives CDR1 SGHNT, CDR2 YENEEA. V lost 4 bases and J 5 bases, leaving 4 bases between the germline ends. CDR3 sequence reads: CASSSGDTQYF. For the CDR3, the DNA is TGTGCCAGCAGCTCGGGAGATACGCAGTATTTT. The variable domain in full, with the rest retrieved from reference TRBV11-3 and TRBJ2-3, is EAGVVQSPRYKIIEKKQPVAFWCNPISGHNTLYWYLQNLGQGPELLIRYENEEAVDDSQLPKDRFSAERLKGVDSTLKIQPAELGDSAVYLCASSSGDTQYFGPGTRLTVL.

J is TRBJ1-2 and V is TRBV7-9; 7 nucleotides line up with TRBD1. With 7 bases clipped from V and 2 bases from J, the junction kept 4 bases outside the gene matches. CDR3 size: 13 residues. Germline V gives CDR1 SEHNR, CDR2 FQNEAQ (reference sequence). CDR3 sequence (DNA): TGTGCCAGCAACCGGGGACAGAACTATGGCTACACCTTC. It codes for CASNRGQNYGYTF.

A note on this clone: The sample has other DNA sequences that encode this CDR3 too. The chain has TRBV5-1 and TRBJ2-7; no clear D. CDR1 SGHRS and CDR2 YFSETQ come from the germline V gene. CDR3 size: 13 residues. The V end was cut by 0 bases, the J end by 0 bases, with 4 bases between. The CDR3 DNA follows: TGCGCCAGCAGCTTGGCGAGCTCCTACGAGCAGTACTTC. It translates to CASSLASSYEQYF. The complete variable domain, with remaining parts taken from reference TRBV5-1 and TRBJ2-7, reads KAGVTQTPRYLIKTRGQQVTLSCSPISGHRSVSWYQQTPGQGLQFLFEYFSETQRNKGNFPGRFSGRQFSNSRSEMNVSTLELGDSALYLCASSLASSYEQYFGPGTRLTVT.

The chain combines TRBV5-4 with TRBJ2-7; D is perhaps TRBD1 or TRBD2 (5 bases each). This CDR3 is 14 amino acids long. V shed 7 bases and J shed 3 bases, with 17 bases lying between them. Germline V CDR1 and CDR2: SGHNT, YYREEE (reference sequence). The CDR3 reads CASSRQGGGYEQYF. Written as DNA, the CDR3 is TGTGCCAGCTCTAGGCAGGGTGGAGGCTACGAGCAGTACTTC.

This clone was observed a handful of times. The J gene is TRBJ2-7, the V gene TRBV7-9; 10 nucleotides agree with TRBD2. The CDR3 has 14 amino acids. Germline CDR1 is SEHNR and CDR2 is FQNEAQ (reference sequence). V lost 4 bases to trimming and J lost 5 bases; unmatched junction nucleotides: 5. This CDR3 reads CASSSSGGLDEQYF. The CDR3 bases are TGTGCCAGCAGCTCTAGCGGGGGCCTTGACGAGCAGTACTTC.

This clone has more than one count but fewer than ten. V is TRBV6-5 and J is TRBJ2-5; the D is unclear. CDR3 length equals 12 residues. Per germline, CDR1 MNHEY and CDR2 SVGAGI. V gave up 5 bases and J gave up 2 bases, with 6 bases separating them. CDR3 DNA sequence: TGTGCCAGCAGTAACGATCAAGAGACCCAGTACTTC. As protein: CASSNDQETQYF.

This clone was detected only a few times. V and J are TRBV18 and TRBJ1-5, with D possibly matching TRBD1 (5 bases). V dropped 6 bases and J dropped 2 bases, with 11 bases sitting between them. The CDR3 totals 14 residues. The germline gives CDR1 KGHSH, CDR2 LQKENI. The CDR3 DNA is TGTGCCAGCTCCGGGGGAGGTGGCAATCAGCCCCAGCATTTT. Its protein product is CASSGGGGNQPQHF.

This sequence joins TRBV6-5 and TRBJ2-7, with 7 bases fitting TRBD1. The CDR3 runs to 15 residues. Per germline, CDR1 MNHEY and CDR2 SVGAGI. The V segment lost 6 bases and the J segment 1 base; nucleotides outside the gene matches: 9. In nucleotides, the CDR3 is TGTGCCAGCAGCCCTCGGACAGGAGATTCCTACGAGCAGTACTTC. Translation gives CASSPRTGDSYEQYF.

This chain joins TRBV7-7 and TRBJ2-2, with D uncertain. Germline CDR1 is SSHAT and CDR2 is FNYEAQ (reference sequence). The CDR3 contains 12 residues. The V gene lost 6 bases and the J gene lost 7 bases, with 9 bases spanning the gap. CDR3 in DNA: TGTGCCAGCAGTCTGACGAACGGGGAGCTGTTTTTT. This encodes CASSLTNGELFF.

This chain's CDR3 is CASSPPGGTQYF. The CDR3 coding sequence is TGTGCCAGCTCACCACCCGGGGGGACCCAGTACTTC. J is TRBJ2-5 and V is TRBV18; a possible D gene is TRBD2 (6 bases). CDR1 and CDR2 from the germline V gene are KGHSH and LQKENI. This CDR3 has 12 amino acids. V was pared by 0 bases and J by 7 bases, with 6 bases between.

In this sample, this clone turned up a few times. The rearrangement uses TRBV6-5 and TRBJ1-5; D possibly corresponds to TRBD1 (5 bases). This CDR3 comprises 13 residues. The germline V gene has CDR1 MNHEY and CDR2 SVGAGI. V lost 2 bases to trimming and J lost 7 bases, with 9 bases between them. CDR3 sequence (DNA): TGTGCCAGCAGTTACGCCGCAGGGCAGCCCCAGCATTTT. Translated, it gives CASSYAAGQPQHF.